These 5 T cell receptor beta chains came from one sample sequenced in a study of T cell repertoires in cytomegalovirus infection. Each CDR3 protein gets one entry after TCRdb re-called the reads with MiXCR. The data show around 430,000 distinct CDR3 sequences, about 42% seen once. Antigen specificity for these receptors is unknown. Sample: cultured PBMCs, taken from culture after CMV antigen stimulation. The origin of the receptors is a human donor in good health (CMV status not recorded). Some clones in this sample may be carry-over from other donors' samples.

This clonotype has a handful of counts. The V and J genes are TRBV10-3 and TRBJ2-7; 11 nucleotides agree with TRBD2. CDR3 length: 16 residues. V was pared by 4 bases and J by 7 bases, with 12 bases of the junction left unmatched. Germline assignment: CDR1 ENHRY and CDR2 SYGVKD. The CDR3 nucleotides are TGTGCCATCAGTGGAAAGGGGACTAGCGGTTCGGGAGAGCAGTACTTC. This codes for CAISGKGTSGSGEQYF.

V usage is TRBV12-3 or TRBV12-4 and J usage is TRBJ2-7, with 12 bases fitting TRBD2. The CDR3 sequence is 13 residues long. V lost 8 bases, J lost 5 bases, and 4 bases stayed unmatched. CDR3: CASQRLAGDEQYF. CDR3 coding DNA: TGTGCCAGCCAGCGACTAGCGGGAGACGAGCAGTACTTC.

The rearrangement links TRBV6-1 to TRBJ2-3; D not certain. The length of the CDR3 is 11 residues. Germline V gene lookup returns CDR1 MNHNS and CDR2 SASEGT. Trimming removed 6 bases at V and 7 bases at J, with 8 bases between. The CDR3 is CASRDLYTQYF. The CDR3 nucleotides are TGTGCCAGCAGGGACCTATATACGCAGTATTTT.

The chain couples TRBV7-9 to TRBJ2-1; TRBD2 aligns across 10 bases. Trimming removed 5 bases from V and 9 bases from J; junction bases left unmatched: 13. CDR1 SEHNR and CDR2 FQNEAQ come from the germline V gene (reference sequence). The CDR3 runs to 16 residues. This CDR3 reads CASSPRGLAGASEQFF. CDR3 coding DNA: TGTGCCAGCAGCCCCCGGGGGCTAGCGGGAGCCAGTGAGCAGTTCTTC.

The gene calls are TRBV10-3 and TRBJ2-3, with 9 bases lining up with TRBD1. Germline assignment: CDR1 ENHRY and CDR2 SYGVKD. The CDR3 sequence is 15 residues long. V was clipped by 1 base and J by 5 bases; unmatched bases: 4. The DNA of the CDR3 is TGTGCCATCAGTGAGTTGGACAGGGGAAGAGATACGCAGTATTTT. This translates into CAISELDRGRDTQYF.